The clone carrying this T cell receptor (beta chain) was counted a few times. As yet, its antigen is unknown. These data belong to a study of cytomegalovirus exposure and HLA in healthy donors. Study observations and caveats: The majority of TCR sequences were rare, yet some public TCRs appeared in many donors. In an earlier analysis, about 87% or about 30%: the productive usage of most TCR beta V segments. Immune exposure information available was restricted to CMV serostatus.

Primers included in the PCR were 60 Vbeta and 13 Jbeta primers. The assay was immunoSEQ multiplex PCR, and TCRdb's table has in-frame clones only and misses some. Of 90,000 or so clones in the sample, 69% were seen once. The CDR3 extends over 15 amino acids. Per the germline V gene, CDR1 is PRHDT and CDR2 is FYEKMQ (reference sequence). V lost 1 base, J lost 3 bases, and 4 bases stayed unmatched. V and J are TRBV13 and TRBJ1-2, with 8 bases fitting TRBD1. The sample taken for sequencing was PBMCs. The sequence came from a man aged 50-60 years in good health and CMV-seronegative. The CDR3 sequence is CASSLDRGQDYGYTF. In DNA, the CDR3 is TGTGCCAGCAGCTTAGATAGGGGACAGGACTATGGCTACACCTTC.